Included here is one T cell receptor beta chain sequence, with context. This clone registers as large (0.1 to 1%) within its sample. Its antigen remains unidentified. Base qualities are missing; no much larger clone stands one base away. These data are taken from a study of T cell clonotyping in hematopoietic cell transplantation (dated by TCRdb to the early 2020s). In the study overall: A total of 120 to 150 blood samples were gathered in the study from over 30 consecutive transplant recipients along with their related donors. Recruitment of patients ran from late 2015 to early 2017, and follow-up continued until September 2020 or until death. Points the paper makes about the study in general: Broader TCR repertoire diversity after transplant was predicted by Inverse Simpson Index values from donors and from recipients before transplant. Sample size was limited, and cells were not sorted, so CD4 and CD8 repertoire contributions could not be separated. A decrease in recipient TCR diversity was observed after transplant, and a progressive increase in pathologically expanded clonotypes was seen from day 30 to day 180. Overlap with donor repertoires was found for only a small fraction of recipient repertoires, with over 95% found to appear de novo at the given depth.

TCR beta CDR3 regions were amplified from genomic DNA with the immunoSEQ assay, a bias-controlled multiplex PCR using V- and J-specific primers. In a second PCR step, a proprietary barcode and Illumina adapter sequences were attached to the CDR3 amplicons. CDR3 libraries were sequenced on an Illumina MiSeq instrument. In the original analysis: Export and quality control were performed with immunoSEQ Analyzer 3.0, and downstream analyses were performed with R Bioconductor and Immunarch. Only productive rearrangements within the normalized downsampled data set were used in the calculation of repertoire metrics. Pathologically expanded clonotypes were defined as those larger than 5 templates in the normalized cohort. Repertoire diversity was measured with the Inverse Simpson Index. To capture all clonotypes, the CMV-specificity analyses were run on the non-normalized data set. Held by TCRdb, this immuneACCESS table contains in-frame sequences only and omits some clones. Under half of the omission traces to an unresolved V gene where checked; the cause of the rest is unknown. Clonal size and the V and J genes are those of that table, whereas D and trimming came from the DNA. This sample is represented by under 10,000 clones; 86% of them were singletons. Over 30% of the sample belongs to the ten largest clones.

The time point label corresponds to: 180 days after allo-HCT. Blood samples were obtained from recipients approximately 28 days before transplant and at days 30, 100 and 180 after transplant. Using Nuclei Lysis Solution, genomic DNA was extracted from unfractionated peripheral blood mononuclear cells that were either fresh or cryopreserved. The sequence came from a human patient who had an allogeneic stem cell transplant, so the T cells may come from the graft donor. The donor label of this sample is uncertain. Some clones in this sample may be carry-over from other donors' samples. The sequencing used PBMCs, collected 180 days after allogeneic stem cell transplant.

The CDR3 loop reads CASSVDSRYEQYF. The DNA is as follows: TGTGCCAGCAGCGTGGACAGTCGCTACGAGCAGTACTTC. This chain joins TRBV5-6 to TRBJ2-7, with TRBD1 as a weak D call on 6 bases. Via the germline V gene, CDR1 is SGHDT and CDR2 YYEEEE. The CDR3 runs 13 residues from the cysteine to the phenylalanine. CDR3 DNA is the only sequence kept; it has 39 bases, read in frame from the first base. Trimming at the junction amounts to 4 bases on V and 3 bases on J, and the germline ends lie 11 bases apart.